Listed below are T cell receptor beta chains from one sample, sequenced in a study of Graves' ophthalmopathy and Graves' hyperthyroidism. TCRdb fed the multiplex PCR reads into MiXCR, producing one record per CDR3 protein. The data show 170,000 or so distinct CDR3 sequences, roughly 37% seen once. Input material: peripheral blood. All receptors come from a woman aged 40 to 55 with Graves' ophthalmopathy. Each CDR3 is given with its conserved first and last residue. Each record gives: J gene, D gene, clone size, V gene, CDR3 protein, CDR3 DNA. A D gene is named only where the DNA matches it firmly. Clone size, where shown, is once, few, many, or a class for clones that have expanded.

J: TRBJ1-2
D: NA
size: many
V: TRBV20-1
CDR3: CSARVGHTRYGYTF
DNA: TGCAGTGCTAGAGTCGGTCATACCCGGTATGGCTACACCTTC

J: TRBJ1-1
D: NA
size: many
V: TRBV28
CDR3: CASSPHRFTEAFF
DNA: TGTGCCAGCAGCCCACACCGATTCACTGAAGCTTTCTTT

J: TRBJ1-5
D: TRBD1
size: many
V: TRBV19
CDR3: CASGGQGASQPQHF
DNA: TGTGCCAGCGGTGGACAGGGGGCGAGTCAGCCCCAGCATTTT

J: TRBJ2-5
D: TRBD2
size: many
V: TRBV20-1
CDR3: CSASRLADIRETQYF
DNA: TGCAGTGCTTCAAGACTAGCGGATATTAGAGAGACCCAGTACTTC

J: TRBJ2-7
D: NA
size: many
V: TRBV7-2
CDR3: CASSLVSNRPYEQYF
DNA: TGTGCCAGCAGCTTAGTCTCGAACCGACCCTACGAGCAGTACTTC

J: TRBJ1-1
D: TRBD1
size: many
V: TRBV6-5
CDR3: CASLIGTVNTEAFF
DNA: TGTGCCAGCCTAATCGGGACAGTGAACACTGAAGCTTTCTTT

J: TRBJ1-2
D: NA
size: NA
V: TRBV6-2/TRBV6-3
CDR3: CASSYGRGGGYTF
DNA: TGTGCCAGCAGTTATGGTCGGGGCGGCGGCTACACCTTC

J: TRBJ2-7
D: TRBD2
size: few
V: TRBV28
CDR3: CASSSPGLAGYEQYF
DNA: TGTGCCAGCAGTTCCCCGGGACTAGCGGGCTACGAGCAGTACTTC

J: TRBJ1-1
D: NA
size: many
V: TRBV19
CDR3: CASSIGPKNTEAFF
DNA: TGTGCCAGTAGTATAGGACCCAAGAACACTGAAGCTTTCTTT

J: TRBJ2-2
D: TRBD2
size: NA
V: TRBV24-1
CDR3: CATSPAGGNTGELFF
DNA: TGTGCCACCAGCCCAGCGGGAGGGAACACCGGGGAGCTGTTTTTT

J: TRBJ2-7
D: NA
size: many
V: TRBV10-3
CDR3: CAIREGYEQYF
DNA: TGTGCCATCAGGGAGGGGTATGAGCAGTACTTC

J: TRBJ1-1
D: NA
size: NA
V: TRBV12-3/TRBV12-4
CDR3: CASSLLQGGSSGAFF
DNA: TGTGCCAGCAGTTTGTTGCAGGGAGGTTCGTCTGGAGCTTTCTTT

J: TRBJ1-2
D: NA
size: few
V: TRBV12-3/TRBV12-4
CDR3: CASSPHKGHGYTF
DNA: TGTGCCAGCAGTCCTCATAAGGGTCATGGCTACACCTTC

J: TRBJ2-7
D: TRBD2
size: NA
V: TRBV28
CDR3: CASSLSGRFGQYF
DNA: TGTGCCAGCAGTTTAAGCGGGAGGTTCGGGCAGTACTTC

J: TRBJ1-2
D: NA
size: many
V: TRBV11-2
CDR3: CASSLDLQGSYGYTF
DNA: TGTGCCAGCAGCTTAGACCTACAGGGTAGCTATGGCTACACCTTC

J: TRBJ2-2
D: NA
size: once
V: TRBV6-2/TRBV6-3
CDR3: CASRPRNTGELFF
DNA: TGTGCCAGCAGGCCTAGGAACACCGGGGAGCTGTTTTTT

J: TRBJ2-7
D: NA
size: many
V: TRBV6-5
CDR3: CASRPGTDSYEQYF
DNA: TGTGCCAGCAGACCCGGGACGGACTCCTACGAGCAGTACTTC

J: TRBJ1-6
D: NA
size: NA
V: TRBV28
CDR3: CASSLYGRNSPLHF
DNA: TGTGCCAGCAGTTTATACGGCAGAAATTCACCCCTCCACTTT

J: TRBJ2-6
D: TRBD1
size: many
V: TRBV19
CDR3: CASSMRDREDWANVLTF
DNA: TGTGCCAGTAGTATGCGGGACAGGGAAGACTGGGCCAACGTCCTGACTTTC

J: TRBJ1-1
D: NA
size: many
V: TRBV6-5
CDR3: CASSRVWRGTEAFF
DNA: TGTGCCAGCAGTCGAGTGTGGCGGGGGACTGAAGCTTTCTTT

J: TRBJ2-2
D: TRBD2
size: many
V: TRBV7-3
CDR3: CASSFSPAGAGGELFF
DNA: TGTGCCAGCAGCTTTAGTCCGGCGGGAGCGGGCGGGGAGCTGTTTTTT

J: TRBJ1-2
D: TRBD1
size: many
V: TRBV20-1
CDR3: CSAAGQGGGYTF
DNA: TGCAGTGCGGCGGGACAGGGTGGAGGCTACACCTTC

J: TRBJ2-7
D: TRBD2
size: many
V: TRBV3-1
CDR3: CASTGGASGSHYEQYF
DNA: TGTGCCAGCACCGGGGGGGCTAGCGGCTCCCACTACGAGCAGTACTTC

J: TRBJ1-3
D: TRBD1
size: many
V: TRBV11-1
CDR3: CASSFSRGIVRSGNTIYF
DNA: TGTGCCAGCAGCTTCTCCAGGGGGATAGTCCGTTCTGGAAACACCATATATTTT

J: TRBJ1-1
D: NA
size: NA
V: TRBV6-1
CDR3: CASMAGVMNTEAFF
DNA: TGTGCCAGCATGGCAGGAGTCATGAACACTGAAGCTTTCTTT

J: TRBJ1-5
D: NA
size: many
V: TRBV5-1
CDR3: CASSPNSNQPQHF
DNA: TGCGCCAGCAGCCCGAATAGCAATCAGCCCCAGCATTTT

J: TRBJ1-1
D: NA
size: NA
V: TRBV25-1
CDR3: CASSEIDREAFF
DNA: TGTGCCAGCAGTGAAATCGACAGGGAAGCTTTCTTT

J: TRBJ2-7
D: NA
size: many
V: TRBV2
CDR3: CASSTRDEQYF
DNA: TGTGCCAGCAGTACCCGTGATGAGCAGTACTTC

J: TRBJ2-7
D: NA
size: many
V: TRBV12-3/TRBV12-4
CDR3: CASSPLPGTYEQYF
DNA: TGTGCCAGCAGTCCCTTACCCGGGACCTACGAGCAGTACTTC

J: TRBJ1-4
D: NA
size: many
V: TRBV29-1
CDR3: CSATDVLGGKLFF
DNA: TGCAGCGCCACGGACGTCTTGGGGGGAAAACTGTTTTTT

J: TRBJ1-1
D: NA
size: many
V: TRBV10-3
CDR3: CATQQNIGNTEAFF
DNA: TGTGCCACCCAACAGAATATTGGGAACACTGAAGCTTTCTTT

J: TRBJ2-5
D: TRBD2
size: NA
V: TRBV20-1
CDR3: CSEGLAGYETQYF
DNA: TGCAGTGAGGGTCTAGCGGGTTATGAGACCCAGTACTTC

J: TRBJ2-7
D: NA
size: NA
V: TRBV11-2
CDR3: CASSLPFSGGPDEQYF
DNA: TGTGCCAGCAGCTTACCTTTTAGCGGAGGGCCAGACGAGCAGTACTTC

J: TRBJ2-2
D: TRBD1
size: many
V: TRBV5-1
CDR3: CASGGQGRTGELFF
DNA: TGCGCCAGCGGCGGACAGGGTCGGACCGGGGAGCTGTTTTTT

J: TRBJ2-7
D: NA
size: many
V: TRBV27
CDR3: CASSLYGTRSEQYF
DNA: TGTGCCAGCAGTTTATACGGGACACGGAGCGAGCAGTACTTC

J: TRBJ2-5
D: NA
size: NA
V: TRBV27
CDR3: CASSEVLAEEETQYF
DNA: TGTGCCAGCAGTGAAGTTCTGGCGGAAGAAGAGACCCAGTACTTC

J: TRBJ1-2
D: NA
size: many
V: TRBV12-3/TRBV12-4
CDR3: CASSLGGGGYGYTF
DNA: TGTGCCAGCAGTTTGGGGGGCGGAGGCTATGGCTACACCTTC

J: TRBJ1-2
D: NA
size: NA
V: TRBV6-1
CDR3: CASPGAGLGNYGYTF
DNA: TGTGCCAGCCCGGGCGCAGGGTTGGGGAACTATGGCTACACCTTC

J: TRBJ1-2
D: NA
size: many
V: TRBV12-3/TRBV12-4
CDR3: CASSPLPAVGGYTF
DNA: TGTGCCAGCAGTCCCCTCCCTGCGGTGGGTGGCTACACCTTC

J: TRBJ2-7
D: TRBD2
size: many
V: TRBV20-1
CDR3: CSARTGTSGRSSYEQYF
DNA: TGCAGTGCTAGAACCGGGACTAGCGGGCGAAGCTCCTACGAGCAGTACTTC

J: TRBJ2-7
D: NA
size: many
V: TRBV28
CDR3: CASSFLYYEQYF
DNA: TGTGCCAGCAGTTTCTTATACTACGAGCAGTACTTC

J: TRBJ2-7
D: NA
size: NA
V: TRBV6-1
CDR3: CASDISDYEQYF
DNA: TGTGCCAGCGACATTAGCGACTACGAGCAGTACTTC

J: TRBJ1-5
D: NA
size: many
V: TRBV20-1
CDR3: CSAPTGRYQPQHF
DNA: TGCAGTGCTCCTACAGGGCGGTATCAGCCCCAGCATTTT

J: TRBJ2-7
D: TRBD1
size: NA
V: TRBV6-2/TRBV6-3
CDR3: CASKTGNYEQYF
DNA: TGTGCCAGCAAGACAGGGAACTACGAGCAGTACTTC

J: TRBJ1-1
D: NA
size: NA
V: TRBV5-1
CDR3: CASSPQGLSTEAFF
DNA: TGCGCCAGCAGCCCGCAGGGTTTGAGCACTGAAGCTTTCTTT

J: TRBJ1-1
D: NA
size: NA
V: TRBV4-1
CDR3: CASRNRAINTEAFF
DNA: TGCGCCAGCAGAAACCGGGCCATTAACACTGAAGCTTTCTTT